A single sample gave rise to the 26 T cell receptor beta chains below, sequenced in a study of PD-1 blockade in mismatch repair-deficient tumors. Sequencing was performed with immunoSEQ multiplex PCR; in TCRdb, only in-frame clones are kept and a portion is missing. In the table there are about 49,000 clones, around 77% of which are singletons. The sample was PBMCs, taken before pembrolizumab treatment. These receptors were obtained from an adult with mismatch repair-deficient cancer.

This clone was counted a few times. The V gene is TRBV5-5, the J gene TRBJ2-7, with 9 bases matching TRBD2. CDR3 length: 14 amino acids. Germline V lookup: CDR1 SGHKS, CDR2 YYEKEE (reference sequence). V was pared by 0 bases and J by 3 bases, with 1 base of the junction left unmatched. The CDR3 region has the DNA TGTGCCAGCAGCTTGGAGACTAGCGGCTACGAGCAGTACTTC. It is translated as CASSLETSGYEQYF. Full variable domain (missing parts from reference TRBV5-5 and TRBJ2-7): DAGVTQSPTHLIKTRGQQVTLRCSPISGHKSVSWYQQVLGQGPQFIFQYYEKEERGRGNFPDRFSARQFPNYSSELNVNALLLGDSALYLCASSLETSGYEQYFGPGTRLTVT.

The rearrangement links TRBV9 to TRBJ1-2; D might be TRBD1 (6 bases). This CDR3 contains 12 residues. CDR1 is SGDLS and CDR2 is YYNGEE in the germline V gene. V dropped 4 bases and J dropped 7 bases, with 11 bases sitting between them. The CDR3 protein is CASSPRGGGYTF. Written as DNA, the CDR3 is TGTGCCAGCAGCCCCAGGGGCGGTGGCTACACCTTC.

Concerning this clone itself: The junction differs from germline at one of its ends, possibly a read error. V gene TRBV5-3 combines with J gene TRBJ2-3; unclear D gene. TRBV5-3 is designated an ORF whose function remains uncertain. The CDR3 length is 13 residues. The chain's CDR3 is CASSLGWRDTQYF. CDR3 in DNA: TGTGCCAGCAGCTTGGGTTGGCGAGATACGCAGTATTTT.

This sequence joins TRBV7-8 and TRBJ2-7; D gene uncertain. V was cut by 5 bases and J by 5 bases, with 16 bases left in between. Germline values: CDR1 SGHVS, CDR2 FQNEAQ. This CDR3 comprises 14 residues. The CDR3 DNA reads TGTGCCAGCAGCCCCGCTTACAGTGACGACGAGCAGTACTTC. It yields the protein CASSPAYSDDEQYF.

The rearrangement joins TRBV29-1 to TRBJ2-1, with D unresolved. The CDR3 consists of 12 residues. Germline lookup yields CDR1 SQVTM and CDR2 ANQGSEA. V gave up 7 bases and J gave up 1 base, with 8 bases separating them. CDR3 region: CSGLPSYNEQFF. The CDR3 DNA sequence: TGCAGCGGATTGCCATCCTACAATGAGCAGTTCTTC.

The chain joins TRBV5-5 to TRBJ2-2; D call uncertain. CDR1 and CDR2 from the germline V gene are SGHKS and YYEKEE (reference sequence). The CDR3 is 15 amino acids. The V end lost 0 bases, the J end lost 6 bases, and 12 bases lay between the germline ends. The DNA for the CDR3 is TGTGCCAGCAGCTTGGTTCGGGTGTCGGCCGGGGAGCTGTTTTTT. Translation gives CASSLVRVSAGELFF.

This clone was counted only a few times. J is TRBJ2-2 and V is TRBV10-2; 14 bases map to TRBD2. J was trimmed by 4 bases and V by 7 bases; bases with no gene match: 5. From germline, CDR1 is WSHSY and CDR2 SAAADI. The CDR3 totals 16 residues. DNA for the CDR3: TGCGCCAGCAACAGAGGACTAGCGGGAGGCACCGGGGAGCTGTTTTTT. Translating gives CASNRGLAGGTGELFF.

The V call is TRBV7-2, the J call TRBJ2-3; TRBD2 might be the D (5 bases). The CDR3 is made up of 16 amino acids. Trimming cost V 3 bases and J 0 bases, with 13 bases left between them. CDR1 is SGHTA, CDR2 FQGNSA, per germline. The CDR3 coding sequence is TGTGCCAGCAGCTTGCGCCCGGGCGGGAGCACAGATACGCAGTATTTT. It specifies CASSLRPGGSTDTQYF.

This clone was counted a single time. The chain uses TRBV4-2 and TRBJ2-2; D is unclear. Trimming cost V 0 bases and J 5 bases, with 4 bases left between them. This CDR3 has 13 amino acids. The V gene's germline CDR1 is LGHNA and CDR2 YNFKEQ. In DNA, the CDR3 is TGTGCCAGCAGCCAAGATAGAACCGGGGAGCTGTTTTTT. It encodes CASSQDRTGELFF.

V and J are TRBV30 and TRBJ2-7; 7 bases are shared with TRBD2. After removal of 2 bases from V and 5 bases from J, the junction contained 15 bases not matched to a gene. Germline CDR1 and CDR2: GTSNPN and SVGIG (reference sequence). This CDR3 region has 16 residues. The CDR3 nucleotides read TGTGCCTGGAGTATCGCGGGAGAGTGGGTTACCCACGAGCAGTACTTC. Encoded protein: CAWSIAGEWVTHEQYF.

This clone was recorded a few times. The chain has TRBV11-2 and TRBJ2-5, with 11 nucleotides matching TRBD2. Looked up from germline, CDR1 is SGHAT and CDR2 is FQNNGV. CDR3 length equals 17 residues. V dropped 5 bases and J dropped 2; count of bases not matched to a gene: 10. As DNA, the CDR3 is TGTGCCAGCAGCCTTTCAGGGCGACTAGCGGGGCAAGAGACCCAGTACTTC. This translates into CASSLSGRLAGQETQYF.

This chain links TRBV18 with TRBJ2-3, with D uncertain. The CDR3 covers 14 residues. V shed 3 bases and J shed 6 bases, with 13 bases lying between them. Germline V lookup: CDR1 KGHSH, CDR2 LQKENI. CDR3 DNA: TGTGCCAGCTCACCTCCCTCCGAACGGGATACGCAGTATTTT. Protein sequence: CASSPPSERDTQYF.

The genes are TRBV9 and TRBJ2-7; either TRBD1 or TRBD2 may fit D (5 bases each). Germline V gene sequence: CDR1 SGDLS, CDR2 YYNGEE. There are 13 residues in the CDR3. The V gene lost 6 bases and the J gene lost 3 bases, with 13 bases spanning the gap. CDR3 nucleotide sequence: TGTGCCAGCAACCGGGACGCGGGCTACGAGCAGTACTTC. Translating it yields CASNRDAGYEQYF.

The V call is TRBV5-3, the J call TRBJ1-3; perhaps TRBD1 as D (5 bases). TRBV5-3 is an open reading frame, and its role is uncertain. The CDR3 covers 15 residues. The V and J ends lost 4 bases and 0 bases respectively, with 11 bases between them. In DNA, the CDR3 is TGTGCCAGAAGCCGGGACGGTGACTCTGGAAACACCATATATTTT. This codes for CARSRDGDSGNTIYF.

This clone showed up just a few times. The J gene is TRBJ1-2, the V gene TRBV18, with TRBD1 identical over 10 bases. Unmatched junction bases numbered 2, after V lost 4 bases and J lost 6 bases. Germline loops: CDR1 KGHSH, CDR2 LQKENI. The CDR3 totals 13 residues. In nucleotides, the CDR3 is TGTGCCAGCTCACAAGGGACAGGGGATGGCTACACCTTC. It specifies CASSQGTGDGYTF.

The rearrangement joins TRBV5-6 to TRBJ2-7, with 9 bases aligning to TRBD2. Germline lookup yields CDR1 SGHDT and CDR2 YYEEEE. J lost 4 bases, V lost 0 bases, and 8 bases had no gene match. CDR3 length: 16 amino acids. The CDR3 here is CASSLGGSGRPYEQYF. DNA of the CDR3: TGTGCCAGCAGCTTGGGAGGTAGCGGGAGACCTTACGAGCAGTACTTC.

V and J are TRBV11-2 and TRBJ2-5; 11 nucleotides match TRBD2. The V gene's germline CDR1 is SGHAT and CDR2 FQNNGV. The CDR3 loop spans 14 amino acids. Trimming at V came to 5 bases and at J to 5 bases, leaving 4 bases not matched to a gene. Here the CDR3 DNA reads TGTGCCAGCAGCCTGCGGACTAGCGGGGAGACCCAGTACTTC. Translation gives CASSLRTSGETQYF.

The V and J genes are TRBV6-6 and TRBJ2-5, with D possibly matching TRBD2 (6 bases). CDR1 is MNHNY and CDR2 is SVGAGI in the germline V gene (reference sequence). V lost 4 bases, J lost 5 bases, and 17 bases lay in between. The CDR3 runs to 15 residues. CDR3 residues: CASSWRRGGGETQYF. The CDR3 region has the DNA TGTGCCAGCAGTTGGCGCCGGGGCGGAGGGGAGACCCAGTACTTC.

The sample holds a few counts of this clone. The rearrangement joins TRBV5-1 to TRBJ2-7; D not certain. Deletions cut 3 bases from V and 5 bases from J, with 12 bases between. CDR3 size: 13 residues. Germline V gene data show CDR1 as SGHRS and CDR2 as YFSETQ. The CDR3 loop is CASSYEESNEQYF. The CDR3 bases are TGCGCCAGCAGCTACGAGGAGAGCAACGAGCAGTACTTC. The whole variable domain, filled in from reference TRBV5-1 and TRBJ2-7, reads KAGVTQTPRYLIKTRGQQVTLSCSPISGHRSVSWYQQTPGQGLQFLFEYFSETQRNKGNFPGRFSGRQFSNSRSEMNVSTLELGDSALYLCASSYEESNEQYFGPGTRLTVT.

V usage is TRBV27 and J usage is TRBJ2-7; 9 nucleotides align to TRBD2. The CDR3 totals 14 residues. V shed 8 bases, J shed 4 bases, and the junction held 9 bases outside the gene matches. Germline assignment: CDR1 MNHEY and CDR2 SMNVEV (reference sequence). CDR3 sequence (DNA): TGTGCCAGCGCTTTTAGCGGGAGTATGTACGAGCAGTACTTC. Translated: CASAFSGSMYEQYF.

This chain uses TRBV2 with TRBJ1-2; D may be TRBD1 (5 bases). The CDR3 sequence is 13 residues long. Germline V gene sequence: CDR1 SNHLY, CDR2 FYNNEI. The V and J ends lost 1 base and 4 bases respectively, with 7 bases between them. The CDR3 loop is CASSEDRSYGYTF. The CDR3 DNA follows: TGTGCCAGCAGTGAAGACAGGAGCTATGGCTACACCTTC.

The V call is TRBV7-2, the J call TRBJ2-3; 7 bases line up with TRBD2. Trimming took 2 bases from V and 3 from J; bases not matched to a gene: 8. This CDR3 spans 16 amino acids. Germline V gene lookup returns CDR1 SGHTA and CDR2 FQGNSA. The CDR3 loop reads CASSLYGGVGTDTQYF. In DNA form, the CDR3 reads TGTGCCAGCAGCTTATATGGGGGGGTCGGTACAGATACGCAGTATTTT.

V gene TRBV11-3 combines with J gene TRBJ1-1; D unresolved. The CDR3 is 15 residues long. Looked up from germline, CDR1 is SGHNT and CDR2 is YENEEA. V gave up 1 base and J gave up 6 bases, with 15 bases separating them. CDR3 protein: CASSLGLIFGSEAFF. The CDR3 coding sequence is TGTGCCAGCAGCTTAGGTCTTATCTTTGGCTCTGAAGCTTTCTTT.

In this sample, this clone turned up once. V is TRBV29-1 and J is TRBJ2-2; weak D call: TRBD2 (5 bases). V lost 4 bases and J 5 bases, leaving 17 bases between the germline ends. Germline lookup yields CDR1 SQVTM and CDR2 ANQGSEA. The CDR3 runs 15 residues. Here the CDR3 DNA reads TGCAGCGTTGGGGGTCGGGCGGACTCGACCGGGGAGCTGTTTTTT. Its translation: CSVGGRADSTGELFF.

V is TRBV18 and J is TRBJ1-2; 11 nucleotides agree with TRBD1. Per germline, CDR1 KGHSH and CDR2 LQKENI. This CDR3 comprises 15 residues. V lost 3 bases to trimming and J lost 6 bases; unmatched junction nucleotides: 6. The CDR3 DNA sequence: TGTGCCAGCTCACCGATCGGACAGGGGGCGGATGGCTACACCTTC. Translating it yields CASSPIGQGADGYTF.

The chain is built from TRBV6-6 and TRBJ2-7; 9 positions agree with TRBD1. The V gene end was trimmed by 4 bases and the J gene end by 9 bases; junction bases not matched to a gene: 13. This CDR3 spans 15 amino acids. Germline V lookup: CDR1 MNHNY, CDR2 SVGAGI (reference sequence). The CDR3 coding sequence is TGTGCCAGCAGTTCCCCGGGACAGGGAAAAGACGGGCAGTACTTC. This gives the protein CASSSPGQGKDGQYF.